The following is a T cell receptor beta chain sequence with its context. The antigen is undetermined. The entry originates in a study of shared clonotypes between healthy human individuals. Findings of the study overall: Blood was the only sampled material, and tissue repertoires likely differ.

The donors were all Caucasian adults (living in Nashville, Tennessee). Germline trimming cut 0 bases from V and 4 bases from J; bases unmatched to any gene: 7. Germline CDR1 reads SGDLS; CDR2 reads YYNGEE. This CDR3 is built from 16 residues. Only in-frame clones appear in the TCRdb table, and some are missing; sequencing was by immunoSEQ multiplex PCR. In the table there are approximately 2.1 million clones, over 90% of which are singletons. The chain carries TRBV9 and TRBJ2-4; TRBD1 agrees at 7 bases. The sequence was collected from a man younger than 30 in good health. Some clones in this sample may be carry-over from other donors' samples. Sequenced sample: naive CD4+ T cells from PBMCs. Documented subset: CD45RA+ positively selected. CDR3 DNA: TGTGCCAGCAGCGTAGGTCCACAGGGGACAAAAAACATTCAGTACTTC. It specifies CASSVGPQGTKNIQYF.